This T cell receptor (beta chain) was found in a study of T cells after posttransplantation cyclophosphamide. Method: immunoSEQ multiplex PCR; TCRdb's copy keeps in-frame clones and lacks some. Singletons are absent from the sample, which has more than 30,000 clones. There are many counts of this clone. No antigen is known for it. Notes on the study in general: Later post-transplant blood repertoires were often dominated by donor CD8+ memory clones. Recipient CMV seropositivity and CMV reactivation strongly tracked TRB clonality.

CDR3 length: 14 residues. Germline CDR1 MDHEN, CDR2 SYDVKM. V was clipped by 3 bases and J by 1 base, with 9 bases between them. This receptor was identified in a girl aged 5-17 years in good health, CMV-negative, and a related stem cell transplant donor. The chain carries TRBV28 and TRBJ1-2; D perhaps matches TRBD1 (5 bases). Specimen: PBMCs. Here the CDR3 DNA reads TGTGCCAGCAGTTTTCTCAGGGTTAACTATGGCTACACCTTC. Amino acid sequence: CASSFLRVNYGYTF.